Presented here are 26 T cell receptor beta chains from one specimen sequenced in a study of cytomegalovirus exposure and HLA in healthy donors. A multiplex PCR was run with 60 Vbeta primers and 13 Jbeta primers. Using immunoSEQ multiplex PCR, the repertoire was profiled, and TCRdb retains in-frame clones only, with some absent. Of about 150,000 clones in the sample, approximately 80% were seen once. The sample was PBMCs. These receptors came from a woman aged 40 to 50 in good health and CMV-seropositive.

This clone was recorded a few times. V gene TRBV19 combines with J gene TRBJ2-5; 7 bases align to TRBD2. Trimming cost V 5 bases and J 2 bases; bases outside gene matches: 14. Germline CDR1 LNHDA, CDR2 SQIVND (reference sequence). CDR3 length: 17 amino acids. CDR3 coding DNA: TGTGCCAGTAGTTCCCCGTGGGCTAGCGGTTTGCAAGAGACCCAGTACTTC. Protein: CASSSPWASGLQETQYF.

The chain links TRBV7-8 to TRBJ2-1; a weak D match, TRBD2 (6 bases). The CDR3 is made up of 16 amino acids. CDR1 is SGHVS, CDR2 FQNEAQ, per germline. V gave up 4 bases and J gave up 4 bases, with 17 bases separating them. For the CDR3, the DNA is TGTGCCAGCAGCTCTACGACTAGTAGGGATTACAATGAGCAGTTCTTC. This translates into CASSSTTSRDYNEQFF.

The chain is built from TRBV21-1 and TRBJ2-2; TRBD2, as called in the table, went unchecked against the DNA. TRBV21-1 is assigned pseudogene status. This CDR3 region has 21 residues. The CDR3 bases are TGTGCCAGCAGCAAAGTTGACAGGGGACTAGCGGGAGGTGGGAACACCGGGGAGCTGTTTTTT. It specifies CASSKVDRGLAGGGNTGELFF.

The chain is built from TRBV30 and TRBJ2-2; 11 positions agree with TRBD2. CDR1 and CDR2 from the germline V gene are GTSNPN and SVGIG (reference sequence). V lost 3 bases and J lost 1; bases outside the gene matches: 4. The CDR3 runs 16 residues. DNA of the CDR3: TGTGCCTGGAGGCTTAGCGGGAGGGTGAACACCGGGGAGCTGTTTTTT. Encoded protein: CAWRLSGRVNTGELFF.

The chain combines TRBV30 with TRBJ2-5, with a possible D match to TRBD1 (5 bases). Germline V gene data show CDR1 as GTSNPN and CDR2 as SVGIG (reference sequence). The V and J ends lost 5 bases and 4 bases respectively, with 11 bases between them. The CDR3 runs to 12 residues. CDR3 sequence reads: CAWQGNRETQYF. The DNA for the CDR3 is TGTGCCTGGCAGGGAAACCGAGAGACCCAGTACTTC. The variable domain in full, with the rest retrieved from reference TRBV30 and TRBJ2-5, is SQTIHQWPATLVQPVGSPLSLECTVEGTSNPNLYWYRQAAGRGLQLLFYSVGIGQISSEVPQNLSASRPQDRQFILSSKKLLLSDSGFYLCAWQGNRETQYFGPGTRLLVL.

This CDR3 reads CASSPATGGWAEQFF. The CDR3, as DNA: TGTGCCAGCAGCCCCGCCACGGGAGGGTGGGCTGAGCAGTTCTTC. The chain links TRBV27 to TRBJ2-1; 8 bases match TRBD2. Looked up from germline, CDR1 is MNHEY and CDR2 is SMNVEV (reference sequence). V shed 6 bases, J shed 9 bases, and the junction held 13 bases outside the gene matches. This CDR3 is built from 15 residues.

The V call is TRBV5-1, the J call TRBJ2-5; perhaps TRBD1 as D (6 bases). The germline gives CDR1 SGHRS, CDR2 YFSETQ. Trimming took 0 bases from V and 1 from J, leaving 13 bases between them. The CDR3 covers 16 residues. The CDR3 coding sequence is TGCGCCAGCAGCTTGGAGAGGGGGAACATCCAAGAGACCCAGTACTTC. Translating it yields CASSLERGNIQETQYF.

The chain is built from TRBV6-6 and TRBJ2-1; maybe TRBD2 (5 bases). The germline gives CDR1 MNHNY, CDR2 SVGAGI (reference sequence). The CDR3 consists of 13 residues. Trimming stripped 0 bases from V and 16 bases from J, with 16 bases between. The CDR3 DNA reads TGTGCCAGCAGTTACTCCAGGACTTCGCTCAGATTCTTC. This sequence encodes CASSYSRTSLRFF.

The chain combines TRBV4-1 with TRBJ2-7; D is uncertain. CDR3 length equals 14 residues. Germline V gene lookup returns CDR1 MGHRA and CDR2 YSYEKL. Trimming shortened V by 1 base and J by 3 bases, and 10 bases separated the two germline ends. CDR3 coding DNA: TGCGCCAGCAGCCAAGTGCGAGGTGGCTACGAGCAGTACTTC. This translates into CASSQVRGGYEQYF.

V is TRBV6-1 and J is TRBJ2-1, with D possibly being TRBD2 (5 bases). Germline V gene sequence: CDR1 MNHNS, CDR2 SASEGT. The CDR3 contains 15 residues. The V gene lost 4 bases and the J gene lost 2 bases, with 12 bases spanning the gap. CDR3: CASSGDYPAYNEQFF. The CDR3 DNA reads as TGTGCCAGCAGTGGAGACTACCCCGCCTACAATGAGCAGTTCTTC.

Remarks on this clone: Germline is not matched at one junction end, which may reflect a read error. The chain is built from TRBV10-3 and TRBJ1-1; 7 bases fit TRBD1. CDR1 is ENHRY, CDR2 SYGVKD, per germline. There are 15 residues in the CDR3. The CDR3: CAIGRDRVSSTKAFF. The CDR3 DNA is TGTGCCATCGGTCGGGACAGAGTTTCGAGCACTAAAGCTTTCTTT.

This clone was counted once. The chain links TRBV9 to TRBJ2-7; possibly TRBD2 for D (6 bases). This CDR3 is built from 14 residues. The V gene's germline CDR1 is SGDLS and CDR2 YYNGEE. V lost 0 bases to trimming and J lost 2 bases, with 9 bases between them. The CDR3 region is CASSVDGSPYEQYF. CDR3 sequence (DNA): TGTGCCAGCAGCGTAGACGGGAGTCCCTACGAGCAGTACTTC.

The chain recombines TRBV18 with TRBJ2-2, with TRBD1 matching over 7 bases. J gave up 0 bases and V 3 bases, and 7 bases lay outside the gene matches. CDR3 size: 17 residues. Germline lookup yields CDR1 KGHSH and CDR2 LQKENI. The CDR3 is CASSPVRGTANTGELFF. CDR3 sequence (DNA): TGTGCCAGCTCACCGGTAAGAGGGACAGCGAACACCGGGGAGCTGTTTTTT. The full variable domain, its missing parts supplied by reference TRBV18 and TRBJ2-2, is NAGVMQNPRHLVRRRGQEARLRCSPMKGHSHVYWYRQLPEEGLKFMVYLQKENIIDESGMPKERFSAEFPKEGPSILRIQQVVRGDSAAYFCASSPVRGTANTGELFFGEGSRLTVL.

The chain uses TRBV11-2 and TRBJ2-2; D is perhaps TRBD2 (6 bases). The V end lost 1 base, the J end lost 5 bases, and 11 bases lay between the germline ends. Per germline, CDR1 SGHAT and CDR2 FQNNGV. The length of the CDR3 is 15 residues. The CDR3 DNA reads as TGTGCCAGCAGCTTAGTAGCGGTTACGACCGGGGAGCTGTTTTTT. Translated: CASSLVAVTTGELFF. Combining the CDR3 with reference TRBV11-2 and TRBJ2-2 gives the whole variable domain EAGVAQSPRYKIIEKRQSVAFWCNPISGHATLYWYQQILGQGPKLLIQFQNNGVVDDSQLPKDRFSAERLKGVDSTLKIQPAKLEDSAVYLCASSLVAVTTGELFFGEGSRLTVL.

The rearrangement uses TRBV7-9 and TRBJ1-1; 10 bases are a match to TRBD1. The length of the CDR3 is 15 residues. Germline CDR1 SEHNR, CDR2 FQNEAQ (reference sequence). V was clipped by 1 base and J by 8 bases; unmatched bases: 7. Here the CDR3 reads CASSLVQTGGGEAFF. The CDR3 nucleotides are TGTGCCAGCAGCTTAGTCCAGACAGGGGGCGGAGAAGCTTTCTTT.

This clone has only one observation. CDR3 coding DNA: TGTGCCAGCAGCTTCGACAGGGGAACCTACAATGAGCAGTTCTTC. This sequence encodes CASSFDRGTYNEQFF. V and J are TRBV5-4 and TRBJ2-1, with 8 bases matching TRBD1. The CDR3 has 15 amino acids. Per germline, CDR1 SGHNT and CDR2 YYREEE (reference sequence). Germline trimming cut 2 bases from V and 2 bases from J; bases unmatched to any gene: 3.

The chain recombines TRBV9 with TRBJ2-7; TRBD2 matches at 9 bases. The trim removed 0 bases at V and 3 bases at J, leaving 7 bases unmatched. Germline loops: CDR1 SGDLS, CDR2 YYNGEE. There are 16 residues in the CDR3. CDR3 bases: TGTGCCAGCAGCGTAGGGGTTGCGGGGGGGATCTACGAGCAGTACTTC. Its translation is CASSVGVAGGIYEQYF.

The gene calls are TRBV10-3 and TRBJ2-7; D is perhaps TRBD2 (6 bases). Trimming shortened V by 7 bases and J by 3 bases, and 16 bases separated the two germline ends. This CDR3 region has 14 residues. Germline CDR1 is ENHRY and CDR2 is SYGVKD. This chain's CDR3 is CAINTRDSRYEQYF. The CDR3 nucleotides read TGTGCCATCAACACCCGGGACTCACGCTACGAGCAGTACTTC.

The V gene is TRBV27, the J gene TRBJ2-7; D may be TRBD1 (5 bases). The CDR3 covers 12 residues. The germline V and J ends were trimmed by 4 bases and 3 bases, with 7 bases remaining between them. Germline CDR1 and CDR2: MNHEY and SMNVEV (reference sequence). The CDR3 here is CASSSDSYEQYF. The DNA for the CDR3 is TGTGCCAGCAGTTCCGACAGCTACGAGCAGTACTTC.

The chain joins TRBV29-1 to TRBJ2-2; TRBD1 aligns across 7 bases. The J segment lost 2 bases and the V segment lost 6 bases, leaving 9 bases of the junction unmatched. The germline gives CDR1 SQVTM, CDR2 ANQGSEA. This CDR3 is built from 15 residues. The chain's CDR3 is CSVPSRGRNTGELFF. The CDR3 nucleotides read TGCAGCGTCCCCAGCAGGGGGAGAAACACCGGGGAGCTGTTTTTT.

The rearrangement uses TRBV4-2 and TRBJ1-5; 7 nucleotides align to TRBD1. Germline CDR1 reads LGHNA; CDR2 reads YNFKEQ. This CDR3 has 15 residues. The V segment lost 1 base and the J segment 3 bases; nucleotides outside the gene matches: 3. The CDR3, as DNA: TGTGCCAGCAGCCAAGGAGGACAGGCCAATCAGCCCCAGCATTTT. Translated: CASSQGGQANQPQHF.

The gene calls are TRBV11-3 and TRBJ1-1; D uncertain. V lost 1 base to trimming and J lost 7 bases, with 10 bases between them. The CDR3 is made up of 13 amino acids. Looked up from germline, CDR1 is SGHNT and CDR2 is YENEEA. CDR3 amino acids: CASSLVGGIEAFF. The CDR3 nucleotides are TGTGCCAGCAGCTTAGTGGGCGGGATTGAAGCTTTCTTT.

The genes are TRBV25-1 and TRBJ2-5, with 10 bases aligning to TRBD2. CDR1 and CDR2 from the germline V gene are MGHDK and SYGVNS. V lost 5 bases, J lost 5 bases, and 5 bases stayed unmatched. CDR3 length: 14 residues. The CDR3 sequence: CASSIAGGGETQYF. CDR3 sequence (DNA): TGTGCCAGCAGTATAGCGGGAGGAGGTGAGACCCAGTACTTC.

CDR3 region: CASSDIPPNYEQYF. CDR3 bases: TGTGCCAGCAGTGACATCCCGCCCAACTACGAGCAGTACTTC. This chain connects TRBV25-1 to TRBJ2-5; D is unclear. The J call may be wrong; the DNA end is better matched by TRBJ2-7. This CDR3 is built from 14 residues. The germline gives CDR1 MGHDK, CDR2 SYGVNS.

The rearrangement joins TRBV6-4 to TRBJ2-1, with D possibly being TRBD2 (5 bases). Germline loops: CDR1 MRHNA, CDR2 SNTAGT. V lost 5 bases to trimming and J lost 7 bases, with 15 bases between them. The CDR3 is 14 amino acids. The CDR3 loop is CASSRELADNEQFF. The CDR3 DNA reads TGTGCCAGCAGTCGGGAATTGGCGGATAATGAGCAGTTCTTC.

The chain has TRBV5-1 and TRBJ2-2, with 7 bases lining up with TRBD1. In germline, CDR1 is SGHRS, CDR2 YFSETQ. Trimming cost V 3 bases and J 0 bases; bases outside gene matches: 2. CDR3 size: 15 residues. CDR3 region: CASSSRGSNTGELFF. DNA for the CDR3: TGCGCCAGCAGCTCCAGGGGGTCGAACACCGGGGAGCTGTTTTTT.